A single TCR beta chain is shown here with its context. Its target is unknown. CD45RO-CCR7+CD27+CD95- expression identified naive CD8+ T cells. The sample originates from a study of CXCR3-negative and CXCR3-positive naive CD8 T cells. The CDR3 length is 12 residues. CDR1 is SEHNR, CDR2 FQNEAQ, per germline (reference sequence). With UMI labels, 5' RACE was used to prepare the TRB cDNA libraries. TCRdb re-analyzed the 5' RACE reads; it lists each CDR3 protein once, without DNA. In total, the table holds about 66,000 distinct CDR3 sequences. Findings of the study overall: TRBV-TRBJ usage was similar across naive CXCR3 subsets but distinct in memory cells.

The sequenced sample was naive CXCR3- CD8+ T cells from blood. Subset of the sample: CD45RO-CCR7+CD27+CD95- naive CD8+ T cells lacking CXCR3 (TNR3-). This receptor was identified in a human donor in good health. Some clones in this sample may be carry-over from other donors' samples. The rearrangement uses TRBV7-9 and TRBJ2-4; TCRdb gives TRBD2 as the D gene, but with no DNA this cannot be confirmed. CDR3: CASSLGVNIQYF. Full variable domain (outside the CDR3, taken from reference TRBV7-9 and TRBJ2-4): DTGVSQNPRHKITKRGQNVTFRCDPISEHNRLYWYRQTLGQGPEFLTYFQNEAQLEKSRLLSDRFSAERPKGSFSTLEIQRTEQGDSAMYLCASSLGVNIQYFGAGTRLSVL.